This entry lists 31 T cell receptor beta chains sequenced from one sample in a study of OX40 agonist ivuxolimab in advanced cancers. Clones were sequenced by immunoSEQ multiplex PCR, and TCRdb holds only the in-frame ones, with some missing. The sample holds some 40,000 clones, roughly 80% seen once. Here the sequenced sample was CD4+ or CD8+ T cells sorted from blood, taken in a trial of the OX40 agonist ivuxolimab. These receptors originate from an adult with an advanced solid tumor such as melanoma, head and neck, liver or kidney cancer.

The chain links TRBV5-1 to TRBJ1-1; 7 bases are shared with TRBD1. Trimming removed 4 bases from V and 4 bases from J; junction bases left unmatched: 7. This CDR3 contains 14 residues. The germline V gene has CDR1 SGHRS and CDR2 YFSETQ. DNA for the CDR3: TGCGCCAGCAGCGCAGGACAGGTGACCACTGAAGCTTTCTTT. It translates to CASSAGQVTTEAFF.

This clone was found a few times. V usage is TRBV28 and J usage is TRBJ2-2; no clear D. The V end lost 3 bases, the J end lost 0 bases, and 5 bases lay between the germline ends. The CDR3 is 14 residues long. Germline CDR1 and CDR2: MDHEN and SYDVKM. The CDR3 reads CASSLAANTGELFF. The CDR3 DNA reads TGTGCCAGCAGTTTGGCAGCGAACACCGGGGAGCTGTTTTTT.

The chain is built from TRBV6-1 and TRBJ2-1; 8 bases are shared with TRBD2. V dropped 6 bases and J dropped 8; count of bases not matched to a gene: 9. CDR1 and CDR2 from the germline V gene are MNHNS and SASEGT. CDR3 length: 14 amino acids. The DNA for the CDR3 is TGTGCCAGCAGAGACGAGCGGGAGCAGGATGAGCAGTTCTTC. This codes for CASRDEREQDEQFF.

There are a few counts of this clone. The chain combines TRBV19 with TRBJ2-7; 13 bases map to TRBD2. Germline V gene lookup returns CDR1 LNHDA and CDR2 SQIVND (reference sequence). This CDR3 comprises 16 residues. V was clipped by 5 bases and J by 3 bases; unmatched bases: 7. The CDR3 is CASSAGRLAGGYEQYF. The DNA of the CDR3 is TGTGCCAGTAGTGCCGGAAGACTAGCGGGAGGCTACGAGCAGTACTTC.

This rearrangement joins TRBV11-2 to TRBJ1-1, with 8 positions matching TRBD1. Germline-derived CDR1 and CDR2 are SGHAT and FQNNGV. The CDR3 is made up of 14 amino acids. V gave up 5 bases and J gave up 10 bases; unmatched junction bases: 12. The CDR3 DNA is TGTGCCAGCAGCCCAGGGGGCGTATTCAAAGGAGCTTTCTTT. Amino acids: CASSPGGVFKGAFF.

This clone was seen only a few times. This chain uses TRBV7-2 with TRBJ2-1, with 8 bases fitting TRBD1. Germline V gene lookup returns CDR1 SGHTA and CDR2 FQGNSA. Germline trimming cut 10 bases from V and 5 bases from J; bases unmatched to any gene: 10. The CDR3 spans 14 residues. The CDR3: CATLGQGRNNEQFF. The CDR3 DNA reads TGTGCCACCCTAGGACAGGGCAGAAACAATGAGCAGTTCTTC.

The chain joins TRBV5-6 to TRBJ1-4; D is unresolved. This CDR3 comprises 11 residues. From germline, CDR1 is SGHDT and CDR2 YYEEEE. The V gene lost 1 base and the J gene lost 8 bases, with 3 bases spanning the gap. The CDR3 region is CASSLNEKLFF. The CDR3 bases are TGTGCCAGCAGCTTGAACGAAAAACTGTTTTTT.

The CDR3 bases are TGCAGCGTTGAAGTGGGACAGGGGGCTACTGAAGCTTTCTTT. Translated: CSVEVGQGATEAFF. This chain uses TRBV29-1 with TRBJ1-1, with TRBD1 matching 12 bases. CDR3 length: 14 amino acids. The germline CDR1 and CDR2 sequences are SQVTM and ANQGSEA. Losses at the gene ends were 1 base for V and 5 bases for J; bases not matched to a gene: 2.

This chain links TRBV20-1 with TRBJ1-4; D unclear. Germline V gene sequence: CDR1 DFQATT, CDR2 SNEGSKA (reference sequence). This CDR3 is 11 amino acids long. Deletions cut 3 bases from V and 8 bases from J, with 7 bases between. The CDR3 region is CSASFVEKLFF. As DNA, the CDR3 is TGCAGTGCTAGTTTCGTGGAAAAACTGTTTTTT.

The rearrangement links TRBV10-3 to TRBJ2-3; D perhaps matches TRBD1 (5 bases). V lost 0 bases and J lost 4, with 8 bases in between. The CDR3 spans 14 residues. Germline CDR1 is ENHRY and CDR2 is SYGVKD. The CDR3 DNA sequence: TGTGCCATCAGTGAGTCCCCAGGGCCAGATACGCAGTATTTT. Protein: CAISESPGPDTQYF.

The chain has TRBV18 and TRBJ2-7; TRBD2 matches at 9 bases. CDR1 and CDR2 (germline): KGHSH, LQKENI. Losses at the gene ends were 1 base for V and 1 base for J; bases not matched to a gene: 2. The CDR3 covers 15 residues. The CDR3 region has the DNA TGTGCCAGCTCACCACTACTAGCGGGTTCCTACGAGCAGTACTTC. Protein sequence: CASSPLLAGSYEQYF.

In this sample, this clone turned up once. The J gene is TRBJ2-7, the V gene TRBV25-1; 11 positions match TRBD2. CDR3 length: 17 amino acids. V dropped 4 bases and J dropped 0; count of bases not matched to a gene: 8. Germline V lookup: CDR1 MGHDK, CDR2 SYGVNS. The CDR3 loop is CASSVGFLAGGSYEQYF. The CDR3, as DNA: TGTGCCAGCAGTGTAGGATTTCTAGCGGGAGGCTCCTACGAGCAGTACTTC.

This clone was counted only a few times. The rearrangement links TRBV7-7 to TRBJ2-2, with 12 bases fitting TRBD2. CDR3 length equals 15 residues. Germline V gene lookup returns CDR1 SSHAT and CDR2 FNYEAQ (reference sequence). After removal of 5 bases from V and 5 bases from J, the junction contained 3 bases not matched to a gene. In DNA, the CDR3 is TGTGCCAGCAGCGCTGGACTAGCGGGGACCGGGGAGCTGTTTTTT. This encodes CASSAGLAGTGELFF.

This chain's CDR3 is CASSLTAVGLAGDTQYF. The DNA of the CDR3 is TGTGCCAGCAGCTTAACGGCAGTGGGTCTAGCGGGGGATACGCAGTATTTT. The rearrangement joins TRBV7-2 to TRBJ2-3; TRBD2 aligns across 9 bases. The CDR3 has 17 residues. Germline assignment: CDR1 SGHTA and CDR2 FQGNSA. After removal of 2 bases from V and 6 bases from J, the junction contained 12 bases not matched to a gene.

The chain links TRBV27 to TRBJ2-2; 9 bases agree with TRBD2. The CDR3 is made up of 14 amino acids. Per germline, CDR1 MNHEY and CDR2 SMNVEV (reference sequence). V lost 10 bases and J lost 5; bases outside the gene matches: 8. CDR3: CATTVAGATGELFF. CDR3 nucleotide sequence: TGTGCCACAACCGTAGCGGGAGCGACCGGGGAGCTGTTTTTT.

The genes are TRBV7-9 and TRBJ2-5, with a weak D call TRBD2 (5 bases). The DNA end lines up better with TRBJ2-7; the J call may be wrong. Germline CDR1 and CDR2: SEHNR and FQNEAQ (reference sequence). The CDR3 consists of 15 residues. Here the CDR3 reads CASSSAWTGSYEQYF. As DNA, the CDR3 is TGTGCCAGCAGCTCGGCCTGGACGGGATCCTACGAGCAGTACTTC.

The CDR3 spells CASSTITTGELFF. DNA for the CDR3: TGCGCCAGCAGCACCATCACTACCGGGGAGCTGTTTTTT. This chain connects TRBV5-1 to TRBJ2-2; D not resolved. Germline loops: CDR1 SGHRS, CDR2 YFSETQ. The CDR3 runs 13 residues. Deletions cut 4 bases from V and 5 bases from J, with 9 bases between. Combining the CDR3 with reference TRBV5-1 and TRBJ2-2 gives the whole variable domain KAGVTQTPRYLIKTRGQQVTLSCSPISGHRSVSWYQQTPGQGLQFLFEYFSETQRNKGNFPGRFSGRQFSNSRSEMNVSTLELGDSALYLCASSTITTGELFFGEGSRLTVL.

This sequence joins TRBV19 and TRBJ2-6; D is unresolved. The CDR3 has 19 amino acids. Germline lookup yields CDR1 LNHDA and CDR2 SQIVND (reference sequence). The germline V and J ends were trimmed by 2 bases and 0 bases, with 17 bases remaining between them. CDR3 loop: CASSIRVGYPNSGANVLTF. The CDR3 bases are TGTGCCAGTAGTATAAGGGTCGGGTACCCTAACTCTGGGGCCAACGTCCTGACTTTC.

CDR3 coding DNA: TGTGCCAGCAGGCCGGGACAGCCGGTGGGCTACACCTTC. Protein product: CASRPGQPVGYTF. This chain joins TRBV28 and TRBJ1-2; TRBD1 aligns across 7 bases. The germline CDR1 and CDR2 sequences are MDHEN and SYDVKM. The CDR3 consists of 13 residues. After removal of 6 bases from V and 8 bases from J, the junction contained 9 bases not matched to a gene.

The V gene is TRBV29-1, the J gene TRBJ2-3; D is uncertain. Germline CDR1 is SQVTM and CDR2 is ANQGSEA. The CDR3 consists of 13 residues. V was cut by 3 bases and J by 0 bases, with 7 bases left in between. The CDR3: CSVERLSTDTQYF. For the CDR3, the DNA is TGCAGCGTTGAGAGACTCAGCACAGATACGCAGTATTTT.

The chain uses TRBV5-6 and TRBJ1-5, with a weak D call TRBD1 (5 bases). The CDR3 has 16 residues. Germline V lookup: CDR1 SGHDT, CDR2 YYEEEE. Trimming stripped 3 bases from V and 2 bases from J, with 15 bases between. The CDR3 protein is CASSSAGGRRNQPQHF. The CDR3 region has the DNA TGTGCCAGCAGCTCGGCGGGGGGAAGGCGCAATCAGCCCCAGCATTTT.

The table lists this clone with a count of one. The CDR3 nucleotides read TGTGCCAGCAGCTTAGGGTGGTCCTCCGTGACCCAGTACTTC. This encodes CASSLGWSSVTQYF. The chain joins TRBV7-2 to TRBJ2-5; D is ambiguous. Trimming removed 1 base from V and 7 bases from J, with 13 bases in between. Germline assignment: CDR1 SGHTA and CDR2 FQGNSA. This CDR3 region has 14 residues.

CDR3 amino acids: CASSLALQETQYF. CDR3 DNA sequence: TGTGCCAGCAGCTTGGCCCTACAGGAGACCCAGTACTTC. The rearrangement joins TRBV5-4 to TRBJ2-5; no firm D call. This CDR3 spans 13 amino acids. Looked up from germline, CDR1 is SGHNT and CDR2 is YYREEE (reference sequence). V was trimmed by 0 bases and J by 5 bases, leaving 8 bases between them.

CDR3 in amino acids: CASSLAGVEQFF. CDR3 DNA sequence: TGTGCCAGCAGCCTCGCGGGGGTTGAGCAGTTCTTC. This chain links TRBV11-2 with TRBJ2-1; 7 bases match TRBD2. The CDR3 runs to 12 residues. The V gene end was trimmed by 5 bases and the J gene end by 9 bases; junction bases not matched to a gene: 4. Per the germline V gene, CDR1 is SGHAT and CDR2 is FQNNGV.

This chain links TRBV12-5 with TRBJ2-7; either TRBD1 or TRBD2 may supply D (5 bases each). The germline gives CDR1 LGHNT, CDR2 FRNRAP. CDR3 length equals 15 residues. Trimming cost V 1 base and J 3 bases, with 13 bases left between them. CDR3 DNA: TGTGCTAGTGGTTTGGGGACGGGGCCCTTCTACGAGCAGTACTTC. This sequence encodes CASGLGTGPFYEQYF.

The rearrangement uses TRBV7-3 and TRBJ1-2; 8 bases are shared with TRBD1. The CDR3 extends over 13 amino acids. The V gene end was trimmed by 6 bases and the J gene end by 6 bases; junction bases not matched to a gene: 6. The V gene's germline CDR1 is SGHTA and CDR2 FQGTGA. CDR3 bases: TGTGCCAGCAGGATGGGACAGGCGGATGGCTACACCTTC. Protein: CASRMGQADGYTF.

The chain employs TRBV28 and TRBJ1-2; unclear D gene. This CDR3 is built from 11 residues. The V end lost 4 bases, the J end lost 7 bases, and 7 bases lay between the germline ends. The germline V gene encodes CDR1 MDHEN and CDR2 SYDVKM. The CDR3 sequence is CASSSGFGYTF. The CDR3 DNA follows: TGTGCCAGCAGTTCAGGTTTTGGCTACACCTTC.

The V and J genes are TRBV14 and TRBJ2-1; 8 bases match TRBD2. V was pared by 0 bases and J by 10 bases, with 8 bases of the junction left unmatched. Germline V gives CDR1 SGHDN, CDR2 FVKESK. The CDR3 covers 15 residues. The CDR3 spells CASSQEGLVGQEQFF. The DNA for the CDR3 is TGTGCCAGCAGCCAAGAGGGACTAGTTGGCCAAGAGCAGTTCTTC.

This chain joins TRBV5-4 and TRBJ2-5, with TRBD2 matching 14 bases. The V gene's germline CDR1 is SGHNT and CDR2 YYREEE (reference sequence). The V segment lost 3 bases and the J segment 4 bases; nucleotides outside the gene matches: 2. The CDR3 length is 15 residues. The CDR3 coding sequence is TGTGCCAGCAGCTATGGGACTAGCGGGGGAGAGACCCAGTACTTC. It specifies CASSYGTSGGETQYF.

V is TRBV7-6 and J is TRBJ2-7; D perhaps matches TRBD1 (6 bases). This CDR3 comprises 15 residues. Germline CDR1 and CDR2: SGHVS and FNYEAQ. V gave up 1 base and J gave up 0 bases, with 10 bases separating them. In DNA, the CDR3 is TGTGCCAGCAGCTTAGGAGCACAGGGCTCCTACGAGCAGTACTTC. Translating gives CASSLGAQGSYEQYF.

This clone was found once. The chain combines TRBV7-9 with TRBJ2-2; weak D call: TRBD2 (6 bases). Germline assignment: CDR1 SEHNR and CDR2 FQNEAQ (reference sequence). With 7 bases removed from V and 1 base from J, the gap between germline ends came to 13 bases. CDR3 length equals 15 residues. CDR3 in amino acids: CASIDSGGNTGELFF. The CDR3 bases are TGTGCCAGCATCGACTCCGGGGGGAACACCGGGGAGCTGTTTTTT.